A selection of T cell receptor beta chains follows, all from one sample in a study of regulatory T cells in long-lasting Graves disease. In TCRdb, the multiplex PCR reads were re-called with MiXCR into one record per CDR3 protein. The top ten hold about 25% of the sample, which has 400,000 to 650,000 distinct CDR3 sequences, roughly 15% seen once. The same data also contributed to another study, on T cells in Graves' hyperthyroidism and ophthalmopathy.

The sequencing here drew on peripheral blood mononuclear cells (PBMCs), taken at new diagnosis, from a patient treated with antithyroid drugs. The receptor source for this set is a woman aged 35-65 years with Graves disease. Each CDR3 is given with its conserved first and last residue. D genes are given only for firm matches. A row's size may be missing; if present it is once, few, many or a size class.

j_call: TRBJ1-4; clone_size: many; v_call: TRBV11-2; d_call: NA; cdr3_length: 14; cdr3_aa: CASTRGTTNEKLFF; cdr3_nt: TGTGCCTCGACACGCGGAACAACTAATGAAAAACTGTTTTTT
j_call: TRBJ2-1; clone_size: NA; v_call: TRBV5-1; d_call: NA; cdr3_length: 16; cdr3_aa: CASSSIGGIRDNEQFF; cdr3_nt: TGCGCCAGCAGCTCAATTGGGGGGATTAGAGACAATGAGCAGTTCTTC
j_call: TRBJ1-1; clone_size: few; v_call: TRBV12-3/TRBV12-4; d_call: TRBD1; cdr3_length: 18; cdr3_aa: CASSVGTAPVQKDTEAFF; cdr3_nt: TGTGCCAGCAGCGTGGGGACAGCACCCGTTCAGAAGGACACTGAAGCTTTCTTT
j_call: TRBJ1-4; clone_size: NA; v_call: TRBV10-3; d_call: NA; cdr3_length: 13; cdr3_aa: CAISEMKGEKLFF; cdr3_nt: TGTGCCATCAGTGAAATGAAGGGTGAAAAACTGTTTTTT
j_call: TRBJ1-6; clone_size: many; v_call: TRBV2; d_call: NA; cdr3_length: 13; cdr3_aa: CASSEDRSSPLHF; cdr3_nt: TGTGCCAGCAGTGAGGATAGGAGTTCACCCCTCCACTTT
j_call: TRBJ1-1; clone_size: few; v_call: TRBV5-8; d_call: NA; cdr3_length: 14; cdr3_aa: CASSFGSGLVEAFF; cdr3_nt: TGTGCCAGCAGCTTCGGGTCCGGACTCGTTGAAGCTTTCTTT
j_call: TRBJ1-2; clone_size: few; v_call: TRBV20-1; d_call: NA; cdr3_length: 13; cdr3_aa: CSASPKGFYGYTF; cdr3_nt: TGCAGTGCTTCCCCGAAGGGGTTTTATGGCTACACCTTC
j_call: TRBJ2-3; clone_size: NA; v_call: TRBV2; d_call: TRBD1; cdr3_length: 14; cdr3_aa: CASIRDRGTDTQYF; cdr3_nt: TGTGCCAGCATCAGGGACAGGGGGACAGATACGCAGTATTTT
j_call: TRBJ1-3; clone_size: few; v_call: TRBV7-9; d_call: NA; cdr3_length: 13; cdr3_aa: CASRRGSGNTIYF; cdr3_nt: TGTGCCAGCCGGCGGGGGTCCGGAAACACCATATATTTT
j_call: TRBJ1-4; clone_size: few; v_call: TRBV20-1; d_call: NA; cdr3_length: 13; cdr3_aa: CSASGGIQEKLFF; cdr3_nt: TGCAGTGCTAGTGGGGGGATACAGGAAAAACTGTTTTTT
j_call: TRBJ1-6; clone_size: NA; v_call: TRBV4-1; d_call: NA; cdr3_length: 15; cdr3_aa: CASSPLAGANSPLHF; cdr3_nt: TGCGCCAGCAGCCCCCTCGCAGGGGCCAATTCACCCCTCCACTTT
j_call: TRBJ1-5; clone_size: many; v_call: TRBV11-2; d_call: TRBD1; cdr3_length: 16; cdr3_aa: CASSLQGGQGNQPQHF; cdr3_nt: TGTGCCAGCAGCTTACAAGGGGGACAGGGGAATCAGCCCCAGCATTTT
j_call: TRBJ2-7; clone_size: few; v_call: TRBV30; d_call: NA; cdr3_length: 15; cdr3_aa: CAWSVRGSLGNEQYF; cdr3_nt: TGTGCCTGGAGTGTACGGGGCAGCTTGGGAAACGAGCAGTACTTC
j_call: TRBJ2-7; clone_size: many; v_call: TRBV11-2; d_call: NA; cdr3_length: 12; cdr3_aa: CASSPPEAASNF; cdr3_nt: TGTGCCAGCAGTCCTCCCGAGGCGGCGAGTAACTTC
j_call: TRBJ1-4; clone_size: many; v_call: TRBV18; d_call: TRBD1; cdr3_length: 15; cdr3_aa: CASSPRDASSGGLFF; cdr3_nt: TGTGCCAGCTCACCTCGGGACGCGTCATCAGGGGGACTGTTTTTT
j_call: TRBJ1-1; clone_size: many; v_call: TRBV5-1; d_call: NA; cdr3_length: 16; cdr3_aa: CASSAGSGRLNTEAFF; cdr3_nt: TGCGCCAGCAGCGCCGGCTCAGGGAGACTAAACACTGAAGCTTTCTTT
j_call: TRBJ1-1; clone_size: few; v_call: TRBV18; d_call: NA; cdr3_length: 15; cdr3_aa: CASSPQGPLGTEAFF; cdr3_nt: TGTGCCAGCTCACCTCAGGGGCCCCTTGGCACTGAAGCTTTCTTT
j_call: TRBJ2-5; clone_size: many; v_call: TRBV6-2/TRBV6-3; d_call: NA; cdr3_length: 17; cdr3_aa: CASSYRVPLGGEETQYF; cdr3_nt: TGTGCCAGCAGTTACCGCGTACCTTTAGGGGGGGAAGAGACCCAGTACTTC
j_call: TRBJ1-5; clone_size: NA; v_call: TRBV7-2; d_call: NA; cdr3_length: 16; cdr3_aa: CASSFSGALSNQPQHF; cdr3_nt: TGTGCCAGCAGCTTTAGTGGGGCATTAAGCAATCAGCCCCAGCATTTT
j_call: TRBJ1-2; clone_size: NA; v_call: TRBV20-1; d_call: NA; cdr3_length: 14; cdr3_aa: CSASGLGANYGYTF; cdr3_nt: TGCAGTGCTAGCGGTCTCGGGGCTAACTATGGCTACACCTTC
j_call: TRBJ2-1; clone_size: NA; v_call: TRBV20-1; d_call: NA; cdr3_length: 16; cdr3_aa: CSARRSAGLLYNEQFF; cdr3_nt: TGCAGTGCTAGGAGAAGCGCGGGGTTGCTCTACAATGAGCAGTTCTTC
j_call: TRBJ2-3; clone_size: few; v_call: TRBV5-4; d_call: NA; cdr3_length: 19; cdr3_aa: CASSPGKGGRVFPTDTQYF; cdr3_nt: TGTGCCAGCAGCCCTGGGAAAGGAGGCAGGGTTTTCCCCACAGATACGCAGTATTTT
j_call: TRBJ1-1; clone_size: NA; v_call: TRBV12-3/TRBV12-4; d_call: NA; cdr3_length: 14; cdr3_aa: CASSRGGIWSEAFF; cdr3_nt: TGTGCCAGCAGCCGAGGGGGGATCTGGTCTGAAGCTTTCTTT
j_call: TRBJ2-1; clone_size: many; v_call: TRBV7-9; d_call: TRBD1; cdr3_length: 15; cdr3_aa: CASSLAGTVSNEQFF; cdr3_nt: TGTGCCAGCAGCTTAGCCGGGACAGTCAGCAATGAGCAGTTCTTC
j_call: TRBJ1-3; clone_size: few; v_call: TRBV4-1; d_call: NA; cdr3_length: 17; cdr3_aa: CASSQAPGVISGNTIYF; cdr3_nt: TGCGCCAGCAGCCAGGCCCCAGGTGTCATCTCTGGAAACACCATATATTTT
j_call: TRBJ1-1; clone_size: many; v_call: TRBV5-1; d_call: TRBD1; cdr3_length: 14; cdr3_aa: CASSLGGQGLEAFF; cdr3_nt: TGCGCCAGCAGCTTGGGGGGACAGGGGCTGGAAGCTTTCTTT
j_call: TRBJ2-1; clone_size: few; v_call: TRBV7-6; d_call: TRBD1; cdr3_length: 15; cdr3_aa: CASSSGQGPYNEQFF; cdr3_nt: TGTGCCAGCAGCTCCGGACAGGGGCCCTACAATGAGCAGTTCTTC
j_call: TRBJ2-6; clone_size: NA; v_call: TRBV2; d_call: NA; cdr3_length: 16; cdr3_aa: CASSDLQGTGANVLTF; cdr3_nt: TGTGCCAGCAGCGACCTACAGGGAACTGGGGCCAACGTCCTGACTTTC